The 5 T cell receptor beta chains in this list originate from one sample, sequenced in a study of shared clonotypes between healthy human individuals. The data were produced by immunoSEQ multiplex PCR, yet TCRdb's version contains in-frame clones alone and is incomplete. Of around 2,000,000 clones listed, 85% to 95% are singletons. What was sequenced was naive CD4+ T cells sorted from blood. Sample subset: CD45RA+ positively selected. The receptors shown here come from a man between 18 and 29 years old in good health.

J is TRBJ2-7 and V is TRBV9, with D uncertain. The ends were cut back, 4 bases at V and 0 bases at J, with 2 bases in the middle. CDR1 is SGDLS and CDR2 is YYNGEE in the germline V gene. This CDR3 spans 11 amino acids. The CDR3 DNA follows: TGTGCCAGCAGCAACTCCTACGAGCAGTACTTC. Its protein is CASSNSYEQYF.

In this sample, this clone turned up once. Other DNA sequences in the sample encode the same CDR3. Written as DNA, the CDR3 is TGCGCCAGCAGCTTGGGAAGGAGCTCCTACAATGAGCAGTTCTTC. It encodes CASSLGRSSYNEQFF. The chain combines TRBV5-1 with TRBJ2-1; D not resolved. Germline V lookup: CDR1 SGHRS, CDR2 YFSETQ. Deletions cut 0 bases from V and 0 bases from J, with 7 bases between. The CDR3 runs 15 residues.

The chain uses TRBV4-1 and TRBJ2-5, with a tentative D call TRBD2 (6 bases). V lost 0 bases, J lost 7 bases, and 12 bases lay in between. Germline V lookup: CDR1 MGHRA, CDR2 YSYEKL. The CDR3 spans 14 residues. This chain's CDR3 is CASSQDGTLGTQYF. CDR3 bases: TGCGCCAGCAGCCAAGATGGGACTTTGGGGACCCAGTACTTC.

Note on this clone: Other DNA sequences in the same sample also yield this CDR3. The CDR3 is CASSPGTAEAFF. CDR3 DNA: TGTGCCAGCTCACCAGGGACGGCTGAAGCTTTCTTT. This rearrangement joins TRBV18 to TRBJ1-1, with D tentatively TRBD1 (5 bases). The CDR3 loop spans 12 amino acids. Germline lookup yields CDR1 KGHSH and CDR2 LQKENI. Trimming took 2 bases from V and 6 from J, leaving 7 bases between them.

The rearrangement joins TRBV10-2 to TRBJ2-1; TRBD1 matches 9 bases. Germline CDR1 reads WSHSY; CDR2 reads SAAADI. V shed 5 bases, J shed 0 bases, and the junction held 11 bases outside the gene matches. The CDR3 has 18 amino acids. Here the CDR3 reads CASSKGQGLLSSYNEQFF. The CDR3 coding sequence is TGCGCCAGCAGTAAGGGACAGGGCCTCCTGAGCTCCTACAATGAGCAGTTCTTC.